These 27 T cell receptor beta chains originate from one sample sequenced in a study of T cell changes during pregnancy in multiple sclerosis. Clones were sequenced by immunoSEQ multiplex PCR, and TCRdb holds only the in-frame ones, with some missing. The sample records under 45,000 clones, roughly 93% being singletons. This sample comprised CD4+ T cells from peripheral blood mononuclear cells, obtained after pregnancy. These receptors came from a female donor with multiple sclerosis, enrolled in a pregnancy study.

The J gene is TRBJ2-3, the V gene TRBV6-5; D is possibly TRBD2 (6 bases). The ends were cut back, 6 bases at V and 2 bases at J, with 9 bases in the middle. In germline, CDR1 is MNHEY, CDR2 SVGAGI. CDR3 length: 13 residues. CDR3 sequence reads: CASRRDSTDTQYF. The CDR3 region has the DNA TGTGCCAGCAGGAGGGACTCCACAGATACGCAGTATTTT.

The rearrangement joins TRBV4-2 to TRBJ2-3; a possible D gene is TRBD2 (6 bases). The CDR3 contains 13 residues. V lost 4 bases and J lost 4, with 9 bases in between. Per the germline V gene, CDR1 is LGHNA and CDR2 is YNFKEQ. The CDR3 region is CASSRGLSDTQYF. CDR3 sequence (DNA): TGTGCCAGCAGCCGGGGACTGTCAGATACGCAGTATTTT.

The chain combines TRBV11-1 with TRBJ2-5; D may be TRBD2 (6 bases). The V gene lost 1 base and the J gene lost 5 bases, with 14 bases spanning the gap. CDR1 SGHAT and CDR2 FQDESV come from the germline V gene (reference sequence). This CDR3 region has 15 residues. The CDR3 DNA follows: TGTGCCAGCAGCTTAGTGGTTGGGGGGTTGGAGACCCAGTACTTC. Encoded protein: CASSLVVGGLETQYF.

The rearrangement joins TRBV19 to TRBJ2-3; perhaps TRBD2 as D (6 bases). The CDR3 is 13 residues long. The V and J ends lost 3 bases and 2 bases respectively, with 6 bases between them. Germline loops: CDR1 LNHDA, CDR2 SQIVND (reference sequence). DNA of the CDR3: TGTGCCAGTAGTATGGGACTCACAGATACGCAGTATTTT. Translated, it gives CASSMGLTDTQYF.

In DNA form, the CDR3 reads TGTGCCAGCAGCCAAGGCCAGGGGACGTCGGTAGAGACCCAGTACTTC. This gives the protein CASSQGQGTSVETQYF. The chain links TRBV9 to TRBJ2-5; D possibly corresponds to TRBD1 (6 bases). Trimming removed 4 bases from V and 4 bases from J, with 20 bases in between. Germline values: CDR1 SGDLS, CDR2 YYNGEE. This CDR3 comprises 16 residues.

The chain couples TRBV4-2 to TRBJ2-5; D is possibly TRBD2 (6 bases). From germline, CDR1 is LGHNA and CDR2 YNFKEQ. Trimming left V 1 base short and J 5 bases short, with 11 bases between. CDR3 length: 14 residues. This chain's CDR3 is CASSQGRGSETQYF. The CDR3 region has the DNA TGTGCCAGCAGCCAAGGGCGGGGATCCGAGACCCAGTACTTC.

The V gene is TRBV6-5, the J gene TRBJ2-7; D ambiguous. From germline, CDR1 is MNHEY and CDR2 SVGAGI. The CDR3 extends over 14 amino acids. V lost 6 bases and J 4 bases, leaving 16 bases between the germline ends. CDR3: CASSQNPPNYEQYF. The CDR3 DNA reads TGTGCCAGCAGCCAAAACCCCCCTAATTACGAGCAGTACTTC.

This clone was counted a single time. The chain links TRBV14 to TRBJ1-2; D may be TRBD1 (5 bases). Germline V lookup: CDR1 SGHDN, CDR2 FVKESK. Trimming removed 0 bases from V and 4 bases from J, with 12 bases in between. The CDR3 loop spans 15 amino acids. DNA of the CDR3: TGTGCCAGCAGCCAAGATCGGGGGTCAAGCTATGGCTACACCTTC. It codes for CASSQDRGSSYGYTF.

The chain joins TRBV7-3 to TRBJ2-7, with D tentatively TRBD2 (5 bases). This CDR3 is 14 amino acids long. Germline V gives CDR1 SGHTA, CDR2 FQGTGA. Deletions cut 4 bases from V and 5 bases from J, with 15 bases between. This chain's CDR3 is CASSSGLIGHEQYF. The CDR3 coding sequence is TGTGCCAGCAGCTCGGGATTAATTGGACACGAGCAGTACTTC.

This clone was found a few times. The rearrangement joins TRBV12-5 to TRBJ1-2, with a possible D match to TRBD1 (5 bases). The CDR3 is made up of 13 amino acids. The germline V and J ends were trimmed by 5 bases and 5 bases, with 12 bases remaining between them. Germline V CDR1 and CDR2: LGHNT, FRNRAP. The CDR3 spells CASGLGVQYGYTF. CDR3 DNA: TGTGCTAGTGGTCTGGGGGTACAGTATGGCTACACCTTC. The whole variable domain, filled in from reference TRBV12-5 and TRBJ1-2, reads DARVTQTPRHKVTEMGQEVTMRCQPILGHNTVFWYRQTMMQGLELLAYFRNRAPLDDSGMPKDRFSAEMPDATLATLKIQPSEPRDSAVYFCASGLGVQYGYTFGSGTRLTVV.

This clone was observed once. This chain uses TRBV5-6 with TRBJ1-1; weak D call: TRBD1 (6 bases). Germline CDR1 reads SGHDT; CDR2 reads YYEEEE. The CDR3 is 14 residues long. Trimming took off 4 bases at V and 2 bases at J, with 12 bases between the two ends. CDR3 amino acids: CASSAGADNTEAFF. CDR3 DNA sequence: TGTGCCAGCAGCGCGGGGGCGGATAACACTGAAGCTTTCTTT. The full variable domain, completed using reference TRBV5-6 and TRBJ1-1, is DAGVTQSPTHLIKTRGQQVTLRCSPKSGHDTVSWYQQALGQGPQFIFQYYEEEERQRGNFPDRFSGHQFPNYSSELNVNALLLGDSALYLCASSAGADNTEAFFGQGTRLTVV.

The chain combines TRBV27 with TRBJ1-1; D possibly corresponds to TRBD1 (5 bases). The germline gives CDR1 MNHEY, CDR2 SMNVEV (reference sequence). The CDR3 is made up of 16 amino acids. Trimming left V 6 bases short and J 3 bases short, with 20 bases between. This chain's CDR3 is CASRLGGGNRHTEAFF. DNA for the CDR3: TGTGCCAGCAGGCTAGGCGGGGGAAATCGGCACACTGAAGCTTTCTTT.

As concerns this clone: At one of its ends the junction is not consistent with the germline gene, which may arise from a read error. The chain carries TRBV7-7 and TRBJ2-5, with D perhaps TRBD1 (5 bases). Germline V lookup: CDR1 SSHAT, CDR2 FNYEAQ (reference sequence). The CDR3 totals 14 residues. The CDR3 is CASSSGHGQETQYF. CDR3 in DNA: TGTGCTAGCAGCTCAGGACACGGACAAGAGACCCAGTACTTC.

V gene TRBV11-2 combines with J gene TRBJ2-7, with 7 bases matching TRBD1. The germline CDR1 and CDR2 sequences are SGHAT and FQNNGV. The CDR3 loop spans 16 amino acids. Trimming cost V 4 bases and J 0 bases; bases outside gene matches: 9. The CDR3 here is CASSSVPRDSSYEQYF. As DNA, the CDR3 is TGTGCCAGCAGCTCCGTTCCCCGGGACAGCTCCTACGAGCAGTACTTC.

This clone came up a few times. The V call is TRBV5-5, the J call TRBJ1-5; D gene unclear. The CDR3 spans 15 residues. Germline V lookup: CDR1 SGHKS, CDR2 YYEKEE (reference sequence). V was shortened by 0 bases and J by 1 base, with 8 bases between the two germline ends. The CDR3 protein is CASSLVAESNQPQHF. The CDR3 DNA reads TGTGCCAGCAGCTTGGTAGCGGAGAGCAATCAGCCCCAGCATTTT.

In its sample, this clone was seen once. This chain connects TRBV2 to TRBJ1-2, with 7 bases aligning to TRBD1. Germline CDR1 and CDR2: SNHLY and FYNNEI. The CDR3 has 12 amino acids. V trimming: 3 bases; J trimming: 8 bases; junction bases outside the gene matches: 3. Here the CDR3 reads CASSEQGEGYTF. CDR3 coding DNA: TGTGCCAGCAGTGAGCAGGGGGAAGGCTACACCTTC.

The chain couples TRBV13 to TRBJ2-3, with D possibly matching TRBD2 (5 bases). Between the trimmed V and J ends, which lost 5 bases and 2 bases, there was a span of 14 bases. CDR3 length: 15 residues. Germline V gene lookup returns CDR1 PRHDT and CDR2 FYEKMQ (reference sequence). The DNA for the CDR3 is TGTGCCAGCAGCCCGCCGGACGGGAACACAGATACGCAGTATTTT. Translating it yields CASSPPDGNTDTQYF.

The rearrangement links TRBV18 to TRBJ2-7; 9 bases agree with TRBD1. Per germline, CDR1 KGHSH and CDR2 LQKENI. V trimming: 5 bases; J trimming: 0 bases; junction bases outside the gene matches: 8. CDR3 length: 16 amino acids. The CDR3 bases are TGTGCCAGCTCATCCGGGACAGGGAAACTCTCCTACGAGCAGTACTTC. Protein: CASSSGTGKLSYEQYF.

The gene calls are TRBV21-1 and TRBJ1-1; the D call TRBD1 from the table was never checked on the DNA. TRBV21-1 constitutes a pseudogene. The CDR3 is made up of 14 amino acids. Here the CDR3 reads CASSRTGGRTEAFF. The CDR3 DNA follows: TGTGCCAGCAGCAGGACAGGGGGTAGAACTGAAGCTTTCTTT.

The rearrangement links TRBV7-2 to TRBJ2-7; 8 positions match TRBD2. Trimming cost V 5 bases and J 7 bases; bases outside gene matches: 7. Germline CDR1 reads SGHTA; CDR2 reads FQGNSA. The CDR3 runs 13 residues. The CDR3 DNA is TGTGCCAGCAGCGGTCCGGGCGGGGGGGAGCAGTACTTC. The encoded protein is CASSGPGGGEQYF.

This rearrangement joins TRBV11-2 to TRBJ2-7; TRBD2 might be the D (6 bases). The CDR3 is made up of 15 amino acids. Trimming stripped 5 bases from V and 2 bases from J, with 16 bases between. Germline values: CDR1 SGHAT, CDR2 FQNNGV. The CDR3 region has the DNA TGTGCCAGCAGCCCAATAAAGCGGGTACCCTACGAGCAGTACTTC. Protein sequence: CASSPIKRVPYEQYF. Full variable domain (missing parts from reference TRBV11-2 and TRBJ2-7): EAGVAQSPRYKIIEKRQSVAFWCNPISGHATLYWYQQILGQGPKLLIQFQNNGVVDDSQLPKDRFSAERLKGVDSTLKIQPAKLEDSAVYLCASSPIKRVPYEQYFGPGTRLTVT.

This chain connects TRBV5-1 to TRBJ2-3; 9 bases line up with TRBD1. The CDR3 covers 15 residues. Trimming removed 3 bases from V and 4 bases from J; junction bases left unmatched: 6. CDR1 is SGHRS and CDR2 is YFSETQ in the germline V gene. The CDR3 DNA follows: TGCGCCAGCAGCTCCCTACAGGGGGCCCCAGATACGCAGTATTTT. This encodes CASSSLQGAPDTQYF. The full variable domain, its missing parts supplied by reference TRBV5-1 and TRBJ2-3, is KAGVTQTPRYLIKTRGQQVTLSCSPISGHRSVSWYQQTPGQGLQFLFEYFSETQRNKGNFPGRFSGRQFSNSRSEMNVSTLELGDSALYLCASSSLQGAPDTQYFGPGTRLTVL.

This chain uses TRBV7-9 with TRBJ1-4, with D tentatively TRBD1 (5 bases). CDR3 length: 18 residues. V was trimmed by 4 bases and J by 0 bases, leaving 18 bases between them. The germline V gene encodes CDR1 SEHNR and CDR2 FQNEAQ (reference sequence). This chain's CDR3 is CASSSLRGEPSTNEKLFF. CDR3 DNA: TGTGCCAGCAGCTCCCTGCGGGGGGAACCCTCAACTAATGAAAAACTGTTTTTT.

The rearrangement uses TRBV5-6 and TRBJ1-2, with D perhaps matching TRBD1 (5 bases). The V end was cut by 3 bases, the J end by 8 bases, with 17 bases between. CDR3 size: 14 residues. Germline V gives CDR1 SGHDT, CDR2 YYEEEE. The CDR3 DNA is TGTGCCAGCAGCTCAATCACAGGAGCCCAGGGCTACACCTTC. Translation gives CASSSITGAQGYTF.

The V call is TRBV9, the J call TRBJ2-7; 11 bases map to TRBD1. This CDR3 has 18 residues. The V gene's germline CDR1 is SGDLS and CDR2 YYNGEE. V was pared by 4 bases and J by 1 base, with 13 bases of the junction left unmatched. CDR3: CASSPQGDRGGDSYEQYF. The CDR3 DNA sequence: TGTGCCAGCAGCCCCCAAGGGGACAGGGGGGGGGATTCCTACGAGCAGTACTTC.

CDR3 bases: TGTGCCAGCAGCCTTGGGGGGGCGAACACTGAAGCTTTCTTT. Translated: CASSLGGANTEAFF. The chain employs TRBV6-5 and TRBJ1-1, with D possibly TRBD1 on 6 matching bases. CDR3 size: 14 residues. V dropped 6 bases and J dropped 1 base, with 12 bases sitting between them. Germline V lookup: CDR1 MNHEY, CDR2 SVGAGI.

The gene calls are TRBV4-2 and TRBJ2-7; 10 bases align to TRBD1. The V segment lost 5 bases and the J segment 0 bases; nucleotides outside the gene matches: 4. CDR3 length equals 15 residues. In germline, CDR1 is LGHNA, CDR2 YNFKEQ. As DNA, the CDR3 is TGTGCCAGCAGCGCGGACAGGGGGAGCTCCTACGAGCAGTACTTC. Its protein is CASSADRGSSYEQYF.